This T cell receptor (beta chain) comes out of a study of cytomegalovirus exposure and HLA in healthy donors. Study findings and constraints: Exclusion applied to some V segments, including TRBV6-2 and TRBV6-3, as they were indistinguishable. Later analysis placed DRB1 highest and HLA-C lowest in TCR association rates, which differed by HLA locus. The study put 150 or so TCR beta chains on its list as cytomegalovirus-associated.

Germline lookup yields CDR1 LGHNA and CDR2 YSLEER. This CDR3 region has 15 residues. Trimming stripped 0 bases from V and 4 bases from J, with 10 bases between. For this clone: Its antigen is not identified. Other nucleotide sequences in the sample specify the same CDR3.

It was with 60 Vbeta and 13 Jbeta primers that the PCR ran. Authors' processing steps: Unique TCR beta chains numbered roughly 80 million in a later analysis, with around 11 million shared. TCRdb's copy holds only in-frame clones and misses some; the assay was immunoSEQ multiplex PCR. V and J calls and clone size are those listed in that table; D and trimming were worked out from the DNA. The repertoire holds 140,000 or so clones, with approximately 9% as singletons. The source of this sequence is a male donor in good health and CMV-seronegative. The sample taken for sequencing was PBMCs. The J gene is TRBJ1-5, the V gene TRBV4-3, with D tentatively TRBD1 (5 bases). The CDR3 here is CASSQDRARNQPQHF. CDR3 in DNA: TGCGCCAGCAGCCAAGACAGGGCAAGAAATCAGCCCCAGCATTTT.